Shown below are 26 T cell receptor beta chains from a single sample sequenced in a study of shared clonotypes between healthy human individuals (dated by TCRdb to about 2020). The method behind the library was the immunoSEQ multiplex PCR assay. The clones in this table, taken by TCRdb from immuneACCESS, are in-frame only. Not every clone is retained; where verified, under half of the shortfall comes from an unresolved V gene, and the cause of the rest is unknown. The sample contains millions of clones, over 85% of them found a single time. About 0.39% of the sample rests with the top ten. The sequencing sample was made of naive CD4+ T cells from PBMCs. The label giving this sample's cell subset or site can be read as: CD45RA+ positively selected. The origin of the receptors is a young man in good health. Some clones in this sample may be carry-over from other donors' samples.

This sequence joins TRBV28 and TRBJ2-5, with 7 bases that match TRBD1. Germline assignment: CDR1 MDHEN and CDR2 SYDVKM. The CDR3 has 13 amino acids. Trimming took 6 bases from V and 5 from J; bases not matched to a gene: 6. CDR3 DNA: TGTGCCAGCAGCCGACAGGGTCTGGAGACCCAGTACTTC. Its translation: CASSRQGLETQYF.

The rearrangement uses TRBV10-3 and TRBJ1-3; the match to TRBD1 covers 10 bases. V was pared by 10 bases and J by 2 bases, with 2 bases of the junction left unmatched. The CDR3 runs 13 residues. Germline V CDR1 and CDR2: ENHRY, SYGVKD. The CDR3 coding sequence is TGTGCCAACGGACAGGGGGCTGGAAACACCATATATTTT. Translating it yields CANGQGAGNTIYF.

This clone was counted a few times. CDR3: CASSPSLKTNTGELFF. CDR3 in DNA: TGTGCCAGCTCACCATCGCTGAAGACGAACACCGGGGAGCTGTTTTTT. The V gene is TRBV18, the J gene TRBJ2-2; D gene ambiguous. This CDR3 spans 16 amino acids. Trimming cost V 2 bases and J 0 bases, with 10 bases left between them. Germline CDR1 is KGHSH and CDR2 is LQKENI.

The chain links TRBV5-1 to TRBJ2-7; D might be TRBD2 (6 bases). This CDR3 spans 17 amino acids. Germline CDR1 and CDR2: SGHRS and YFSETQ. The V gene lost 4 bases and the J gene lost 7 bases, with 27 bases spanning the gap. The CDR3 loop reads CASSHGGRPTQPWEQYF. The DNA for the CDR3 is TGCGCCAGCAGCCATGGGGGGAGGCCGACCCAGCCCTGGGAGCAGTACTTC. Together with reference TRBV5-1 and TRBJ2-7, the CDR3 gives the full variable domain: KAGVTQTPRYLIKTRGQQVTLSCSPISGHRSVSWYQQTPGQGLQFLFEYFSETQRNKGNFPGRFSGRQFSNSRSEMNVSTLELGDSALYLCASSHGGRPTQPWEQYFGPGTRLTVT.

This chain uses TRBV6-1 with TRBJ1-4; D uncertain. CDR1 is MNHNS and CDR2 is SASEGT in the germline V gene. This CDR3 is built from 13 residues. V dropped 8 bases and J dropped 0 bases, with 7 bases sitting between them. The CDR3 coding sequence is TGTGCCAGCGCGAGGACAACTAATGAAAAACTGTTTTTT. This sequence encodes CASARTTNEKLFF.

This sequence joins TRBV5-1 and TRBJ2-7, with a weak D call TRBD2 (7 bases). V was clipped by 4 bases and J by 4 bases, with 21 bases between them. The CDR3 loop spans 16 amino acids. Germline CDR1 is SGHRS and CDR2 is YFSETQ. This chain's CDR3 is CASSPTSAGAPYEQYF. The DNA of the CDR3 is TGCGCCAGCAGCCCGACCTCGGCGGGGGCGCCGTACGAGCAGTACTTC.

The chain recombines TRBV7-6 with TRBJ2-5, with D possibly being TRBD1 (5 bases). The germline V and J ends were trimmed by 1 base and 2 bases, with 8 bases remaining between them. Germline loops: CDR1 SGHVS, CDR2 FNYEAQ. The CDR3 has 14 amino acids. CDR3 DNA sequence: TGTGCCAGCAGCTTAGGGGCAGGGCAAGAGACCCAGTACTTC. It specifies CASSLGAGQETQYF.

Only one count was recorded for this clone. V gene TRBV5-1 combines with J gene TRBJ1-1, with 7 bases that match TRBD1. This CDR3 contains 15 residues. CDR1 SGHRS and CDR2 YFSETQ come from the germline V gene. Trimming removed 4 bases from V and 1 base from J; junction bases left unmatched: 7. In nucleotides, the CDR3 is TGCGCCAGCAGCCCCCAAGGGACAGCGAACACTGAAGCTTTCTTT. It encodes CASSPQGTANTEAFF.

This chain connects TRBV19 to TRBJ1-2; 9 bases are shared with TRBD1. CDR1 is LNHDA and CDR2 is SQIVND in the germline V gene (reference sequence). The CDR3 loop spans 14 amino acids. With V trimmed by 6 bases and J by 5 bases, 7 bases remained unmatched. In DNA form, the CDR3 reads TGTGCCAGTAGCGAACAGGGGGCTGGATATGGCTACACCTTC. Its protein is CASSEQGAGYGYTF. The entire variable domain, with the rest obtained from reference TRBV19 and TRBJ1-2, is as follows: DGGITQSPKYLFRKEGQNVTLSCEQNLNHDAMYWYRQDPGQGLRLIYYSQIVNDFQKGDIAEGYSVSREKKESFPLTVTSAQKNPTAFYLCASSEQGAGYGYTFGSGTRLTVV.

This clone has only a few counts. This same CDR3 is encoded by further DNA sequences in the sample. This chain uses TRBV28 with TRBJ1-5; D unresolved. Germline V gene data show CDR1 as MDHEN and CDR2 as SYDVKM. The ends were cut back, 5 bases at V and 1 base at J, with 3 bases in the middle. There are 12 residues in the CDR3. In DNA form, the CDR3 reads TGTGCCAGCAGTCGGAGCAATCAGCCCCAGCATTTT. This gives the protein CASSRSNQPQHF.

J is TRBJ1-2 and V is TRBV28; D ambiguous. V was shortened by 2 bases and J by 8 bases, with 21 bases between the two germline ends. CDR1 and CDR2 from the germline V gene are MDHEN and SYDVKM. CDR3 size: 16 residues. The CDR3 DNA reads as TGTGCCAGCAGTTTAGACGTAGAGGGAGGACGCGTAGGCTACACCTTC. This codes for CASSLDVEGGRVGYTF.

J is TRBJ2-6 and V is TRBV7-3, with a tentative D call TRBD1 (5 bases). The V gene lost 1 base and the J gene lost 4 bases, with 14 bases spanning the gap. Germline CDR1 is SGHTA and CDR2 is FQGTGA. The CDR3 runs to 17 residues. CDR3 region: CASSLIGDVGGANVLTF. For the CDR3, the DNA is TGTGCCAGCAGCTTAATAGGGGATGTTGGCGGGGCCAACGTCCTGACTTTC.

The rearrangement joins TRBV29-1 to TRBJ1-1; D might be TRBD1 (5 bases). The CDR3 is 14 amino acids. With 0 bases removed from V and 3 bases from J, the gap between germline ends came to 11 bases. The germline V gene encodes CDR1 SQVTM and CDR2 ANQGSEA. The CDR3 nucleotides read TGCAGCGTTGAAGAAACAGGCAAGGACACTGAAGCTTTCTTT. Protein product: CSVEETGKDTEAFF.

The CDR3 nucleotides read TGTGCCAGCTCACCACCATCCACCCTCTACGAGCAGTACTTC. Translating it yields CASSPPSTLYEQYF. The chain joins TRBV18 to TRBJ2-5; D not resolved. The tail of the sequence fits TRBJ2-7 better, so the J call may be wrong. Germline V gene data show CDR1 as KGHSH and CDR2 as LQKENI. The CDR3 runs to 14 residues.

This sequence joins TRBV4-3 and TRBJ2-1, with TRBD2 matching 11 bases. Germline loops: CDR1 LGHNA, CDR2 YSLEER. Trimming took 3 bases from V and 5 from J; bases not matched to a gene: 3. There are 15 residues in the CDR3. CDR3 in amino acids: CASSQGTSGDNEQFF. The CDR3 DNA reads TGCGCCAGCAGCCAGGGGACTAGCGGCGACAATGAGCAGTTCTTC.

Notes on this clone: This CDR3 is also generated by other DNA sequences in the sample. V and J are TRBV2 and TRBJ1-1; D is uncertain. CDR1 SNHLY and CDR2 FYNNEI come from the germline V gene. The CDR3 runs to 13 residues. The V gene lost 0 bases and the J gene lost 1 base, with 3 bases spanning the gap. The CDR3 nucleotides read TGTGCCAGCAGTGAAGCTAGGAACACTGAAGCTTTCTTT. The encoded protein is CASSEARNTEAFF.

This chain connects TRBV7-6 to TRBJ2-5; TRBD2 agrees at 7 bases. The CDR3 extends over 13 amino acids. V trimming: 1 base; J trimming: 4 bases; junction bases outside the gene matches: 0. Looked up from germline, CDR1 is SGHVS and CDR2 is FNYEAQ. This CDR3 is CASSLGGGETQYF. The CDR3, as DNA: TGTGCCAGCAGCTTAGGGGGGGGAGAGACCCAGTACTTC. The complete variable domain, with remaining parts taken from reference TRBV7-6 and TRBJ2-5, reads GAGVSQSPRYKVTKRGQDVALRCDPISGHVSLYWYRQALGQGPEFLTYFNYEAQQDKSGLPNDRFSAERPEGSISTLTIQRTEQRDSAMYRCASSLGGGETQYFGPGTRLLVL.

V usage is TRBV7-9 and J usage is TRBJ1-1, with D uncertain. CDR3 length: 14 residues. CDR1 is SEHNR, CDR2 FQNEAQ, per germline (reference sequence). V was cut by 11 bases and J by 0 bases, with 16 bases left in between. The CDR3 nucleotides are TGTGCCCCCACCCGGCGGGGTCTGAACACTGAAGCTTTCTTT. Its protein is CAPTRRGLNTEAFF.

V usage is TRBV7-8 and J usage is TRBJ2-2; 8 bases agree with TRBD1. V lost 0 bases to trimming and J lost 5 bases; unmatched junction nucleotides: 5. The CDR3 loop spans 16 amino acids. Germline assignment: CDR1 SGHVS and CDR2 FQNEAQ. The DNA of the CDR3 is TGTGCCAGCAGCTTAGCGTCCAGGGGGCGAACCGGGGAGCTGTTTTTT. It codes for CASSLASRGRTGELFF.

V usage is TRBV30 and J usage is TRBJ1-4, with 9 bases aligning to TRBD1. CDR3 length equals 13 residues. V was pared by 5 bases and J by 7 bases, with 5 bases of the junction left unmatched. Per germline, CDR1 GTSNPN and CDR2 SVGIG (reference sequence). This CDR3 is CAWSGQGPEKLFF. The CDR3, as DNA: TGTGCCTGGTCGGGACAGGGCCCTGAAAAACTGTTTTTT.

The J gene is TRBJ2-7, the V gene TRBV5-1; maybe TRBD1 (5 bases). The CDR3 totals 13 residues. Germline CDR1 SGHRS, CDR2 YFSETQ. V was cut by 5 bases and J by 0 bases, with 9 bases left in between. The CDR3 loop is CASRAGYSYEQYF. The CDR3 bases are TGCGCCAGCAGGGCAGGGTACTCCTACGAGCAGTACTTC.

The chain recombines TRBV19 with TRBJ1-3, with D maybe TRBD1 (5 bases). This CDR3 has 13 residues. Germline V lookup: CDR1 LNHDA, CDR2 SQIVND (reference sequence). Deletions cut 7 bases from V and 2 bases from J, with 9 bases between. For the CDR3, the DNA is TGTGCCAGTACCGGGGCTGCTGGAAACACCATATATTTT. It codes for CASTGAAGNTIYF.

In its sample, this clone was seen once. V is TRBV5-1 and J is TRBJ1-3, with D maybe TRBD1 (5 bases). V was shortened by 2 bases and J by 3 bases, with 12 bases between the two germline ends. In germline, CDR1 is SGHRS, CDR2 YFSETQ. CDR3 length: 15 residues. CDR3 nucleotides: TGCGCCAGCAGCTTTGGGCAGGGTAATGGAAACACCATATATTTT. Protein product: CASSFGQGNGNTIYF.

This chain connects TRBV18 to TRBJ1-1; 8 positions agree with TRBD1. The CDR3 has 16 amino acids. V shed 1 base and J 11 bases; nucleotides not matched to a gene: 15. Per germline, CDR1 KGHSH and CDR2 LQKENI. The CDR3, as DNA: TGTGCCAGCTCACCACGGCTTGAAGGGACAGGAGGGGACGCTTTCTTT. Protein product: CASSPRLEGTGGDAFF.

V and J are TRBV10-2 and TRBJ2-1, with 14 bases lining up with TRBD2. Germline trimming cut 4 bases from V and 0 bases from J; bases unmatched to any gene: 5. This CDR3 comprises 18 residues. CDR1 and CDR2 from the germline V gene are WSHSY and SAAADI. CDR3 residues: CASSAGLAGAYSYNEQFF. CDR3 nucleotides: TGCGCCAGCAGTGCGGGACTAGCGGGAGCTTACTCCTACAATGAGCAGTTCTTC.

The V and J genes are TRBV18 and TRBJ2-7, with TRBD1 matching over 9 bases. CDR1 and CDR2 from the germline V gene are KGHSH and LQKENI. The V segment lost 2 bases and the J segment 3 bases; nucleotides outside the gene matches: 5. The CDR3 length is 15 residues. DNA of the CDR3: TGTGCCAGCTCACCAGGACAGGGGAATAACTACGAGCAGTACTTC. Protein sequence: CASSPGQGNNYEQYF. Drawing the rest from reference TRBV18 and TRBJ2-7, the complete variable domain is NAGVMQNPRHLVRRRGQEARLRCSPMKGHSHVYWYRQLPEEGLKFMVYLQKENIIDESGMPKERFSAEFPKEGPSILRIQQVVRGDSAAYFCASSPGQGNNYEQYFGPGTRLTVT.